The entry that follows covers one TCR beta chain sequence. CDR1 SNHLY and CDR2 FYNNEI come from the germline V gene. Trimming took 3 bases from V and 6 from J, leaving 12 bases between them. The CDR3 contains 14 residues. These data come from a study of shared clonotypes between healthy human individuals. Naive CD45RA+ and memory CD45RA-negative subsets were split from CD4+ cells. Generated by immunoSEQ multiplex PCR, the TCRdb table keeps only in-frame clones and is missing some. The data show around 1.1 million clones, 60% to 85% seen once. This clonotype originated in a man younger than 35 in good health. Some clones in this sample may be carry-over from other donors' samples. The V gene is TRBV2, the J gene TRBJ1-5; D is unresolved. What was sequenced was memory CD4+ T cells from PBMCs. Subset noted: CD45RA-negative fraction. The CDR3 sequence is CASSDIVKSQPQHF. The CDR3, as DNA: TGTGCCAGCAGTGATATTGTAAAATCTCAGCCCCAGCATTTT.